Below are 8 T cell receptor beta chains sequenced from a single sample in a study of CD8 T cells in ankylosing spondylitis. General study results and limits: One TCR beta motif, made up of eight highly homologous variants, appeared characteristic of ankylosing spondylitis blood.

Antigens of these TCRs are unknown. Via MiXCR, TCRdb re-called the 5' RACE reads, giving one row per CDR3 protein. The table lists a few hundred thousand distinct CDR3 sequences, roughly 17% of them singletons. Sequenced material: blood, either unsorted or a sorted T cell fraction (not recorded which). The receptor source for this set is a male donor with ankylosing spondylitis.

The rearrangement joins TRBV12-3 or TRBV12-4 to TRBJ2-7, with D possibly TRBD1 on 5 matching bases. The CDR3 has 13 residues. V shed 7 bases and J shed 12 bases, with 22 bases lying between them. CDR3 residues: CASTIDIGAPRYF. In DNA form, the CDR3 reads TGTGCCAGCACCATAGATATAGGGGCCCCCCGGTACTTC.

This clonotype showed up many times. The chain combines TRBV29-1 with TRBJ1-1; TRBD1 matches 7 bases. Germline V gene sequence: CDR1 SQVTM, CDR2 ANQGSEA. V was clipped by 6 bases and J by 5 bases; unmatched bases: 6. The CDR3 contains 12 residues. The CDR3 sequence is CSVHRGGTEAFF. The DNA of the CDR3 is TGCAGCGTCCACAGGGGAGGGACTGAAGCTTTCTTT.

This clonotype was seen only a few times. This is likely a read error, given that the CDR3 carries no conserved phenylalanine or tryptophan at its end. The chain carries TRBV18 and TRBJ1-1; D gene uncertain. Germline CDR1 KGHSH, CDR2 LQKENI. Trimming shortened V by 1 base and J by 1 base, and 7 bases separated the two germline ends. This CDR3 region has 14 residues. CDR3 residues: CASSPQFPNTEAFS. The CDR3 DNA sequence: TGTGCCAGCTCACCACAGTTCCCGAACACTGAAGCTTTCTCT.

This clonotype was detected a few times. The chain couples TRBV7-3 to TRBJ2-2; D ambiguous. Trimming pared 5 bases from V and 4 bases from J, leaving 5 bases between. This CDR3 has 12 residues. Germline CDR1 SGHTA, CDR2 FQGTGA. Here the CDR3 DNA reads TGTGCCAGCAGCCATCCCACCGGGGAGCTGTTTTTT. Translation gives CASSHPTGELFF.

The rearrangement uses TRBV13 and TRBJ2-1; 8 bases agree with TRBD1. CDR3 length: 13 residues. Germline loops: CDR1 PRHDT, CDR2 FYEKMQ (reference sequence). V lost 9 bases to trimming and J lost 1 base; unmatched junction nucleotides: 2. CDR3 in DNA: TGTGCCAGTGGACAGGGTTCCTACAATGAGCAGTTCTTC. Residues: CASGQGSYNEQFF. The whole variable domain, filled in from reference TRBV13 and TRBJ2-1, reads AAGVIQSPRHLIKEKRETATLKCYPIPRHDTVYWYQQGPGQDPQFLISFYEKMQSDKGSIPDRFSAQQFSDYHSELNMSSLELGDSALYFCASGQGSYNEQFFGPGTRLTVL.

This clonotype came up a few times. The CDR3 loop is CASSSIEPSSGRFFNEQFF. As DNA, the CDR3 is TGTGCCAGCAGTTCAATCGAACCATCTAGCGGGAGATTTTTCAATGAGCAGTTCTTC. The V call is TRBV6-5, the J call TRBJ2-1, with 10 bases fitting TRBD2. CDR3 length: 19 amino acids. CDR1 is MNHEY, CDR2 SVGAGI, per germline. The ends lost 4 bases at V and 6 bases at J; junction bases unmatched: 18.

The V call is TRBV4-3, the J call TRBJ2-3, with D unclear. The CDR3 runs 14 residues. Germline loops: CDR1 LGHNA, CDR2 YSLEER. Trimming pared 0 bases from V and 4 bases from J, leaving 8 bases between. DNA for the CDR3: TGCGCCAGCAGCCAAGACTTGCTAGCAGATACGCAGTATTTT. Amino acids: CASSQDLLADTQYF.

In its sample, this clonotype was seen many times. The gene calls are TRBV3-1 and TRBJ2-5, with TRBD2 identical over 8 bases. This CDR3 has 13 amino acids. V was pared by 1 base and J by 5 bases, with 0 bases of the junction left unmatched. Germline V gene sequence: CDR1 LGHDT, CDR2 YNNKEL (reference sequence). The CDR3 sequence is CASSQASGETQYF. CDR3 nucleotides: TGTGCCAGCAGCCAAGCTAGCGGGGAGACCCAGTACTTC.